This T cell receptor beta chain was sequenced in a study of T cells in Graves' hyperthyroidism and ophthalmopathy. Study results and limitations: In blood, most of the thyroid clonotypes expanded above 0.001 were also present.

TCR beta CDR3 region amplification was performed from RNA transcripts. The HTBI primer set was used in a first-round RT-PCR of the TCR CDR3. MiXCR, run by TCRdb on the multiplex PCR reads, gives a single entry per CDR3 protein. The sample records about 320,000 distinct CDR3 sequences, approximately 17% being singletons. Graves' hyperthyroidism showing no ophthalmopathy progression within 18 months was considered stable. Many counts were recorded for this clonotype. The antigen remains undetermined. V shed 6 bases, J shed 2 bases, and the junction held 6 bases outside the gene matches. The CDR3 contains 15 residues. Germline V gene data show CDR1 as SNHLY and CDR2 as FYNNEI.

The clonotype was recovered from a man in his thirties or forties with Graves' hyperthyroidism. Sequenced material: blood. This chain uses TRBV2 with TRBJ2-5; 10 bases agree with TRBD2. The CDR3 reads CASRRLAGTQETQYF. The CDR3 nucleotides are TGTGCCAGCAGGAGACTAGCGGGCACGCAAGAGACCCAGTACTTC.